Presented here are 26 T cell receptor beta chains from one specimen sequenced in a study of blood T cell repertoires in COVID-19. Measured with immunoSEQ multiplex PCR; TCRdb has only the in-frame clones, and not every one. The repertoire holds 65,000 to 80,000 clones, with roughly 82% as singletons. The material sequenced was peripheral blood. The receptors derive from a man between 45 and 60 years old with acute or convalescent COVID-19.

This rearrangement joins TRBV6-6 to TRBJ2-7, with D perhaps matching TRBD1 (6 bases). Trimming took 5 bases from V and 1 from J, leaving 21 bases between them. This CDR3 has 17 residues. Germline loops: CDR1 MNHNY, CDR2 SVGAGI (reference sequence). The DNA of the CDR3 is TGTGCCAGCAGTCCAACTAAGAGACAGGTAATATCCTACGAGCAGTACTTC. Translation gives CASSPTKRQVISYEQYF.

This chain uses TRBV6-2 or TRBV6-3 with TRBJ2-2; D gene uncertain. The CDR3 length is 15 residues. The germline gives CDR1 MNHEY, CDR2 SVGEGT. V was shortened by 4 bases and J by 4 bases, with 13 bases between the two germline ends. In DNA form, the CDR3 reads TGTGCCAGCAGTTCACACTTCCAGGTCACCGGGGAGCTGTTTTTT. It codes for CASSSHFQVTGELFF.

The chain links TRBV21-1 to TRBJ1-2. TRBV21-1 is annotated as a pseudogene. The CDR3 has 15 residues. The CDR3 loop reads CASKREGKNRGGYTF. CDR3 nucleotides: TGTGCCAGCAAAAGGGAGGGAAAGAATAGGGGTGGCTACACCTTC.

The J gene is TRBJ2-3, the V gene TRBV24-1; D perhaps matches TRBD2 (6 bases). The CDR3 spans 16 residues. Germline values: CDR1 KGHDR, CDR2 SFDVKD. Trimming removed 5 bases from V and 1 base from J, with 15 bases in between. The CDR3 bases are TGTGCCACCAGTGCCCTTGTGGGAGGAGGCACAGATACGCAGTATTTT. Protein sequence: CATSALVGGGTDTQYF.

The chain combines TRBV11-2 with TRBJ2-4; a possible D gene is TRBD1 (6 bases). Trimming removed 6 bases from V and 1 base from J, with 13 bases in between. The CDR3 totals 15 residues. The germline gives CDR1 SGHAT, CDR2 FQNNGV. CDR3 sequence: CASRNYREAKNIQYF. CDR3 coding DNA: TGTGCCAGCAGAAATTACAGGGAGGCCAAAAACATTCAGTACTTC.

The rearrangement uses TRBV21-1 and TRBJ1-4. TRBV21-1 is given as a pseudogene. This CDR3 spans 18 amino acids. The CDR3: CASSKEGAGYATNEKLFF. For the CDR3, the DNA is TGTGCCAGCAGCAAAGAGGGTGCGGGGTACGCAACTAATGAAAAACTGTTTTTT.

This clone is a singleton in its sample. The chain has TRBV12-5 and TRBJ2-1; the D is unclear. Deletions cut 2 bases from V and 9 bases from J, with 8 bases between. Germline V gene data show CDR1 as LGHNT and CDR2 as FRNRAP. CDR3 length: 12 residues. CDR3 in DNA: TGTGCTAGTGGTTTGTTCGGGTCTGAGCAGTTCTTC. Protein product: CASGLFGSEQFF.

The rearrangement links TRBV19 to TRBJ1-5, with D unresolved. V shed 1 base and J shed 1 base, with 5 bases lying between them. Germline V CDR1 and CDR2: LNHDA, SQIVND (reference sequence). This CDR3 spans 14 amino acids. The CDR3 spells CASSIGQSNQPQHF. In DNA, the CDR3 is TGTGCCAGTAGTATAGGTCAGAGCAATCAGCCCCAGCATTTT.

This clone was found once. This chain links TRBV6-2 or TRBV6-3 with TRBJ1-5; TRBD1 is a possible D gene (5 bases). CDR1 and CDR2 from the germline V gene are MNHEY and SVGEGT. Trimming removed 2 bases at V and 5 bases at J, with 10 bases between. The CDR3 is made up of 14 amino acids. The CDR3 DNA sequence: TGTGCCAGCAGTTACACGGGGGGGGATCAGCCCCAGCATTTT. Its translation: CASSYTGGDQPQHF.

This clone occurred a few times. V usage is TRBV25-1 and J usage is TRBJ2-1; 9 bases map to TRBD2. Looked up from germline, CDR1 is MGHDK and CDR2 is SYGVNS. V was pared by 1 base and J by 9 bases, with 10 bases of the junction left unmatched. This CDR3 region has 16 residues. The CDR3: CASSESVGTSTGEQFF. In DNA, the CDR3 is TGTGCCAGCAGTGAATCAGTAGGGACTAGCACGGGTGAGCAGTTCTTC.

V and J are TRBV18 and TRBJ1-1; D not resolved. Trimming took 3 bases from V and 11 from J, leaving 19 bases between them. Germline values: CDR1 KGHSH, CDR2 LQKENI. The CDR3 is 14 residues long. The CDR3 DNA reads as TGTGCCAGCTCACCCCCATCCACAACGTTAAGTGCTTTCTTT. It specifies CASSPPSTTLSAFF.

The chain uses TRBV6-2 or TRBV6-3 and TRBJ1-2; D gene unclear. Trimming pared 3 bases from V and 4 bases from J, leaving 15 bases between. Per the germline V gene, CDR1 is MNHEY and CDR2 is SVGEGT. The CDR3 is 15 amino acids. The CDR3 DNA reads as TGTGCCAGCAGTTATCGGTCCCAGGATGTCTATGGCTACACCTTC. Residues: CASSYRSQDVYGYTF.

This clone was seen only once. At the DNA level, this CDR3 is encoded by other sequences in the same sample as well. The chain combines TRBV6-5 with TRBJ2-5; TRBD2 matches 15 bases. V gave up 2 bases and J gave up 5 bases; unmatched junction bases: 3. The CDR3 consists of 16 residues. From germline, CDR1 is MNHEY and CDR2 SVGAGI. CDR3 DNA sequence: TGTGCCAGCAGTTACACCGGGACTAGCGGGGGGGAGACCCAGTACTTC. Amino acids: CASSYTGTSGGETQYF.

The rearrangement uses TRBV13 and TRBJ1-1; D remains unclear. The CDR3 spans 14 residues. In germline, CDR1 is PRHDT, CDR2 FYEKMQ (reference sequence). V was shortened by 2 bases and J by 3 bases, with 10 bases between the two germline ends. The CDR3 region has the DNA TGTGCCAGCAGCTTATGGCGGGTAGACACTGAAGCTTTCTTT. Translated, it gives CASSLWRVDTEAFF.

This sequence joins TRBV6-2 or TRBV6-3 and TRBJ1-4; the match to TRBD1 covers 8 bases. Germline trimming cut 6 bases from V and 8 bases from J; bases unmatched to any gene: 11. The CDR3 is made up of 15 amino acids. Germline CDR1 and CDR2: MNHEY and SVGEGT. CDR3 in DNA: TGTGCCAGCAGCCCCGACAGGGGTTTTCGAGAAAAACTGTTTTTT. Its translation is CASSPDRGFREKLFF.

This clone was counted a few times. The V and J genes are TRBV30 and TRBJ1-4; 9 bases map to TRBD1. CDR1 and CDR2 (germline): GTSNPN, SVGIG (reference sequence). V shed 3 bases, J shed 8 bases, and the junction held 4 bases outside the gene matches. The CDR3 is 13 residues long. The CDR3 DNA is TGTGCCTGGAGAGGGACAGGGCGGGAAAAACTGTTTTTT. This codes for CAWRGTGREKLFF. The entire variable domain, with the rest obtained from reference TRBV30 and TRBJ1-4, is as follows: SQTIHQWPATLVQPVGSPLSLECTVEGTSNPNLYWYRQAAGRGLQLLFYSVGIGQISSEVPQNLSASRPQDRQFILSSKKLLLSDSGFYLCAWRGTGREKLFFGSGTQLSVL.

CDR3 DNA sequence: TGTGCCAGCAGCAAACCAGGGGATACGCAGTATTTT. This gives the protein CASSKPGDTQYF. The rearrangement uses TRBV7-2 and TRBJ2-3; D might be TRBD1 (5 bases). This CDR3 spans 12 amino acids. V was clipped by 5 bases and J by 6 bases, with 9 bases between them. Looked up from germline, CDR1 is SGHTA and CDR2 is FQGNSA.

The chain carries TRBV9 and TRBJ1-3, with 7 bases fitting TRBD1. This CDR3 is 15 amino acids long. Trimming took 0 bases from V and 3 from J; bases not matched to a gene: 3. From germline, CDR1 is SGDLS and CDR2 YYNGEE. CDR3 amino acids: CASSVEGGGGNTIYF. The CDR3 nucleotides read TGTGCCAGCAGCGTAGAAGGGGGCGGTGGAAACACCATATATTTT.

The rearrangement joins TRBV25-1 to TRBJ2-7; TRBD1 aligns across 9 bases. The germline V gene encodes CDR1 MGHDK and CDR2 SYGVNS. The CDR3 spans 15 residues. V gave up 4 bases and J gave up 5 bases; unmatched junction bases: 9. The CDR3 loop reads CASSGSGQGGDEQYF. In DNA, the CDR3 is TGTGCCAGCAGTGGATCGGGACAGGGAGGGGACGAGCAGTACTTC.

This clone turned up a few times. The V gene is TRBV27, the J gene TRBJ1-5, with 7 bases that match TRBD1. This CDR3 spans 16 amino acids. The J segment lost 3 bases and the V segment lost 4 bases, leaving 9 bases of the junction unmatched. Germline assignment: CDR1 MNHEY and CDR2 SMNVEV (reference sequence). The CDR3 region is CASSSLQGSPNQPQHF. The DNA for the CDR3 is TGTGCCAGCAGTTCCCTACAGGGGTCCCCCAATCAGCCCCAGCATTTT.

DNA of the CDR3: TGTGCCAGCGGGGCGGGAGTCGTCACCGGGGAGCTGTTTTTT. Protein product: CASGAGVVTGELFF. The rearrangement uses TRBV9 and TRBJ2-2; 7 nucleotides line up with TRBD2. Germline CDR1 is SGDLS and CDR2 is YYNGEE. The junction had 7 bases not matched to a gene; V was cut back by 7 bases and J by 4 bases. The CDR3 length is 14 residues.

The chain recombines TRBV4-2 with TRBJ2-7; tentatively, D is TRBD1 (6 bases). The CDR3 extends over 14 amino acids. The V gene's germline CDR1 is LGHNA and CDR2 YNFKEQ. The V gene lost 3 bases and the J gene lost 4 bases, with 13 bases spanning the gap. DNA for the CDR3: TGTGCCAGCAGCCAGAGAACAGGGAGTTACGAGCAGTACTTC. Translated, it gives CASSQRTGSYEQYF.

This chain connects TRBV7-3 to TRBJ2-5, with D perhaps TRBD2 (5 bases). Germline CDR1 is SGHTA and CDR2 is FQGTGA. Trimming pared 5 bases from V and 3 bases from J, leaving 16 bases between. The CDR3 has 15 residues. The CDR3 loop is CASSRLGAREETQYF. The CDR3 DNA reads as TGTGCCAGCAGCCGACTGGGAGCTCGGGAAGAGACCCAGTACTTC.

This clone was counted a few times. V is TRBV3-1 (or the pseudogene TRBV3-2) and J is TRBJ1-6, with 9 bases lining up with TRBD1. V lost 3 bases to trimming and J lost 4 bases; unmatched junction nucleotides: 10. The CDR3 totals 18 residues. Germline V gene sequence: CDR1 LGHDT, CDR2 YNNKEL (reference sequence). For the CDR3, the DNA is TGTGCCAGCAGCCAGGCCGATGACAGGGGGTCTTATAATTCACCCCTCCACTTT. Amino acid sequence: CASSQADDRGSYNSPLHF.

This chain links TRBV10-3 with TRBJ2-7; D unresolved. Germline V lookup: CDR1 ENHRY, CDR2 SYGVKD. CDR3 length equals 12 residues. V shed 6 bases and J shed 5 bases, with 11 bases lying between them. The CDR3 sequence is CAIRAGIDEQYF. DNA of the CDR3: TGTGCCATCAGGGCAGGAATCGACGAGCAGTACTTC.

This clone was seen more than once but under ten times. The chain joins TRBV9 to TRBJ2-2, with D tentatively TRBD1 (5 bases). The CDR3 spans 14 residues. Deletions cut 0 bases from V and 4 bases from J, with 7 bases between. Germline V gene data show CDR1 as SGDLS and CDR2 as YYNGEE. The CDR3 here is CASSVGTLTGELFF. DNA for the CDR3: TGTGCCAGCAGCGTAGGGACACTCACCGGGGAGCTGTTTTTT. The variable domain in full, with the rest retrieved from reference TRBV9 and TRBJ2-2, is DSGVTQTPKHLITATGQRVTLRCSPRSGDLSVYWYQQSLDQGLQFLIQYYNGEERAKGNILERFSAQQFPDLHSELNLSSLELGDSALYFCASSVGTLTGELFFGEGSRLTVL.